The subject of this entry is one T cell receptor (beta chain). Its specificity is not known. Germline V gene data show CDR1 as MDHEN and CDR2 as SYDVKM. The CDR3 has 16 residues. With V trimmed by 6 bases and J by 2 bases, 7 bases remained unmatched. Produced via immunoSEQ multiplex PCR; TCRdb's table is partial and in-frame only. The table has under 350,000 clones, around nine tenths seen once; the top ten hold 15% to 20%. This record belongs to a study of shared clonotypes between healthy human individuals. Findings and caveats of the study: Non-shared clonotypes had lower generation probabilities than clonotypes shared by all four sorted-subset donors. Between a few donors, naive CD4 clonotypes were shared at a level of about 5%.

The chain recombines TRBV28 with TRBJ2-1; 10 bases are shared with TRBD2. This TCR came from a man younger than 35 in good health. Sample: memory CD8+ T cells sorted from blood. Subset indicated: CD45RO+ cells pooled with CCR7-negative TemRA cells. DNA for the CDR3: TGTGCCAGCAGCCCTCGGACTAGCGGTCCCTACAATGAGCAGTTCTTC. This encodes CASSPRTSGPYNEQFF.